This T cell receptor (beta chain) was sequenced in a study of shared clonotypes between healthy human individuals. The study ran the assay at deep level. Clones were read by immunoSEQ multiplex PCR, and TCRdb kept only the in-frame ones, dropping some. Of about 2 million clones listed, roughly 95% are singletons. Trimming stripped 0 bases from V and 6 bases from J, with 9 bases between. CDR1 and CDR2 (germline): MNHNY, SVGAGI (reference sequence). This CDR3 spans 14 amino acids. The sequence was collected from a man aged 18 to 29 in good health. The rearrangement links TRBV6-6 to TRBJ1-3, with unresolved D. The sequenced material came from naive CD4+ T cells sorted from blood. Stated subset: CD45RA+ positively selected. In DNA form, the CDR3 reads TGTGCCAGCAGTTACTCGACCCTCGAAAACACCATATATTTT. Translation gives CASSYSTLENTIYF.